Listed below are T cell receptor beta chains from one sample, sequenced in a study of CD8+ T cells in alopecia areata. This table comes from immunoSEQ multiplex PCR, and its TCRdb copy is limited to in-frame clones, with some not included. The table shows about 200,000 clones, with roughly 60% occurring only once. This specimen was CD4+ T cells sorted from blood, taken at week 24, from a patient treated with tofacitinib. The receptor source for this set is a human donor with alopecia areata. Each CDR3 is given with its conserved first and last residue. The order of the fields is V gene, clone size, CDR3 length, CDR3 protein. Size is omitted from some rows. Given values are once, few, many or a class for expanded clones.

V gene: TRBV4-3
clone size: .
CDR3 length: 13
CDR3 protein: CASSQDYGNTIYF

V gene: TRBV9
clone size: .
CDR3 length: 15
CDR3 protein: CASSSTSSGVGEQYF

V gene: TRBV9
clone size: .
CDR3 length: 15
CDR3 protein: CASSAGLKYNSPLHF

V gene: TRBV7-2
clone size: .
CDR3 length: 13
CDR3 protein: CASSLQKGNEQFF

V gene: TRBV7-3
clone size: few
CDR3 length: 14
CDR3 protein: CASSASGNTGELFF

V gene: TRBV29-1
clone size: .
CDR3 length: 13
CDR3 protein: CSVDQGGGYEQYF

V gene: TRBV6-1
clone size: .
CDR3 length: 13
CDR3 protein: CASSTRTGHTQYF

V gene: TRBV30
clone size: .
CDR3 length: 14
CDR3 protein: CAWSVKLASDTQYF

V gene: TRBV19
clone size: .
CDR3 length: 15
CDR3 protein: CATTGAGHRKDTQYF

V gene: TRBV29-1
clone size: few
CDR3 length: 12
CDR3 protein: CSVQTGNGGYTF

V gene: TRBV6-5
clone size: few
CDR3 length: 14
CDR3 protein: CASRRQGGTGELFF

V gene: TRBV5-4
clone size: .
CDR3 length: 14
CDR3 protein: CASNDRVRNSPLHF

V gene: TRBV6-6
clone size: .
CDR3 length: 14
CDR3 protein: CASNRQGGDSPLHF

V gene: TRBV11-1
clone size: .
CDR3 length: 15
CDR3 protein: CASSLAGGSVETQYF

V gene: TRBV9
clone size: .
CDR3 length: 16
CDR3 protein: CASSTRPSGGKETQYF

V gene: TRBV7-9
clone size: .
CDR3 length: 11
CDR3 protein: CASSSGETQYF

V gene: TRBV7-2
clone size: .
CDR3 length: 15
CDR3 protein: CASSLTLGGTDTQYF

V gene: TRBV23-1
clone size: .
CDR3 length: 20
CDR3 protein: CARMGARDETLRFVDSPLHF

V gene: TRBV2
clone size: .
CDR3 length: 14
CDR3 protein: CASRSYGGTNEQYF

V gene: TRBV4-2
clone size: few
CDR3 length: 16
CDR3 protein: CASSQALLVAKNIQYF

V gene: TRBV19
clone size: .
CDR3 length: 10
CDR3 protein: CASFGYGYTF

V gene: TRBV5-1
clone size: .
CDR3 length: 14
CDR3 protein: CASSVDRGKETQYF

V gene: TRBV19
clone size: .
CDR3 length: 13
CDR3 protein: CASTPRGNQPQHF

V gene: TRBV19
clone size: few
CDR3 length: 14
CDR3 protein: CASSVAGGYNEQFF

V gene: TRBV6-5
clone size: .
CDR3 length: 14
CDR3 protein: CASRRDRGDYEQYF

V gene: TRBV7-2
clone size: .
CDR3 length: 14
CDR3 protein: CASRDRTGPDTQYF

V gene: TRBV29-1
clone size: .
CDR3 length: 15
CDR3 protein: CSVEGERESSYEQYF